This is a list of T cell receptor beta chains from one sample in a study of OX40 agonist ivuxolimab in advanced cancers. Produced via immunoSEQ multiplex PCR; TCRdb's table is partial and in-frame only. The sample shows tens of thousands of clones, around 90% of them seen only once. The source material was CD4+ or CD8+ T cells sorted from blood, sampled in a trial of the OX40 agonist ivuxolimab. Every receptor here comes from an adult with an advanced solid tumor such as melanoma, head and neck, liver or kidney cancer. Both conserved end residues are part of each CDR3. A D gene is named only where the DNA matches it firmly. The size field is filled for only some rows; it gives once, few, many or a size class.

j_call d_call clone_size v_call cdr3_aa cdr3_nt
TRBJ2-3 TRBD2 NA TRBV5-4 CASSLRLAGDTQYF TGTGCCAGCAGCTTGCGGCTAGCGGGAGATACGCAGTATTTT
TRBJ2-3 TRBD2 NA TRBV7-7 CASSTGLARTDTQYF TGTGCTAGCAGCACGGGACTAGCTCGCACAGATACGCAGTATTTT
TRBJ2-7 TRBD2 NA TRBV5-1 CASSPGPGLAGGTEQYF TGCGCCAGCAGCCCCGGCCCGGGACTAGCGGGAGGGACCGAGCAGTACTTC
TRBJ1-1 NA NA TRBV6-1 CASTGVGEAFF TGTGCCAGCACGGGGGTTGGTGAAGCTTTCTTT
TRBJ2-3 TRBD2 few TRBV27 CASSLSFLTSGRTDTQYF TGTGCCAGCAGTTTATCCTTCCTTACTAGCGGGAGGACAGATACGCAGTATTTT
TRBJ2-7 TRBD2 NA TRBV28 CASSFPGLAGNYEQYF TGTGCCAGCAGTTTCCCGGGACTAGCGGGGAACTACGAGCAGTACTTC
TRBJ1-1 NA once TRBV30 CAWGGGYEGTEAFF TGTGCCTGGGGGGGTGGGTACGAGGGCACTGAAGCTTTCTTT
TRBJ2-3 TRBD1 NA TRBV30 CAWGPTGGLGASTDTQYF TGTGCCTGGGGTCCGACAGGGGGGCTAGGGGCTAGCACAGATACGCAGTATTTT
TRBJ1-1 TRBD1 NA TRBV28 CASSPPGQGWTEAFF TGTGCCAGCAGTCCACCGGGACAGGGTTGGACTGAAGCTTTCTTT
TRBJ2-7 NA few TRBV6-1 CASSARDETYEQYF TGTGCCAGCAGTGCCCGGGACGAAACTTACGAGCAGTACTTC
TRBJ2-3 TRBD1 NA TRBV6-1 CASASMDRGGDTQYF TGTGCCAGCGCCTCGATGGACAGGGGAGGAGATACGCAGTATTTT
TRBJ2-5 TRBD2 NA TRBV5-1 CASSLAASGEETQYF TGCGCCAGCAGCTTGGCGGCTAGCGGGGAAGAGACCCAGTACTTC
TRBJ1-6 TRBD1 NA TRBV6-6 CASSYRTGGDSPLHF TGTGCCAGCAGTTACAGGACAGGGGGGGATTCACCCCTCCACTTT
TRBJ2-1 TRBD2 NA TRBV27 CASSFLRGGSYNEQFF TGTGCCAGCAGTTTCCTGCGGGGGGGTTCCTACAATGAGCAGTTCTTC
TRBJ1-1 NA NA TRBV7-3 CASSSGVGTEAFF TGTGCCAGCAGCTCCGGGGTAGGCACTGAAGCTTTCTTT
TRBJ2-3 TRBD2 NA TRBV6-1 CASSQGSGASGDTQYF TGTGCCAGCAGTCAAGGTAGCGGGGCCTCGGGGGATACGCAGTATTTT
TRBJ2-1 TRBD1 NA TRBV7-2 CASSVAGQGHNEQFF TGTGCCAGCAGCGTAGCGGGACAGGGGCACAATGAGCAGTTCTTC
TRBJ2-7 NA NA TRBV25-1 CASSGDRFFSYEQYF TGTGCCAGCAGTGGTGACAGATTCTTCTCCTACGAGCAGTACTTC
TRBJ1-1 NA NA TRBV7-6 CASSPRGKNTEAFF TGTGCCAGCAGCCCGAGAGGGAAGAACACTGAAGCTTTCTTT
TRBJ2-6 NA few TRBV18 CASSPPSGANVLTF TGTGCCAGCTCACCACCCTCTGGGGCCAACGTCCTGACTTTC